Listed here are 28 T cell receptor beta chains from one sample, sequenced in a study of blood T cell repertoires in COVID-19. TCRdb's table, derived via immunoSEQ multiplex PCR, lists solely in-frame clones and lacks some. Counted here are roughly 90,000 clones, about 89% occurring once; the ten biggest clones make up about 2.5%. The sequenced material came from peripheral blood. These receptors were obtained from a man aged 50 to 59 with COVID-19, enrolled during active disease.

This chain uses TRBV9 with TRBJ2-2; D remains ambiguous. Trimming pared 4 bases from V and 4 bases from J, leaving 5 bases between. CDR3 length: 12 residues. From germline, CDR1 is SGDLS and CDR2 YYNGEE. The CDR3 coding sequence is TGTGCCAGCAGCCTCCGCACCGGGGAGCTGTTTTTT. It is translated as CASSLRTGELFF.

The rearrangement joins TRBV2 to TRBJ1-6, with D perhaps matching TRBD1 (6 bases). The V and J ends lost 4 bases and 6 bases respectively, with 10 bases between them. Germline-derived CDR1 and CDR2 are SNHLY and FYNNEI. This CDR3 region has 14 residues. The CDR3 region has the DNA TGTGCCAGCAGTGTCGGACAGTTTAATTCACCCCTCCACTTT. Its protein product is CASSVGQFNSPLHF. Drawing the rest from reference TRBV2 and TRBJ1-6, the complete variable domain is EPEVTQTPSHQVTQMGQEVILRCVPISNHLYFYWYRQILGQKVEFLVSFYNNEISEKSEIFDDQFSVERPDGSNFTLKIRSTKLEDSAMYFCASSVGQFNSPLHFGNGTRLTVT.

This clone was detected only once. The V call is TRBV3-1 (or the pseudogene TRBV3-2), the J call TRBJ2-1, with TRBD1 matching 9 bases. V trimming: 3 bases; J trimming: 2 bases; junction bases outside the gene matches: 2. Germline values: CDR1 LGHDT, CDR2 YNNKEL (reference sequence). The CDR3 has 15 amino acids. The CDR3 DNA follows: TGTGCCAGCAGCCAGGGGACAGGGCCCTACAATGAGCAGTTCTTC. Encoded protein: CASSQGTGPYNEQFF.

The chain employs TRBV24-1 and TRBJ2-6; D is perhaps TRBD1 (5 bases). The CDR3 is 16 residues long. The germline V gene has CDR1 KGHDR and CDR2 SFDVKD. Trimming cost V 4 bases and J 2 bases, with 11 bases left between them. The CDR3 is CATSEGWGTGANVLTF. The CDR3 coding sequence is TGTGCCACCAGTGAGGGGTGGGGCACTGGGGCCAACGTCCTGACTTTC.

This clone was observed a single time. CDR3 amino acids: CASSQEPIAGYLNEQFF. As DNA, the CDR3 is TGCGCCAGCAGCCAAGAACCGATAGCGGGGTACTTGAATGAGCAGTTCTTC. This chain connects TRBV4-1 to TRBJ2-1, with TRBD2 matching 8 bases. V was pared by 0 bases and J by 7 bases, with 11 bases of the junction left unmatched. There are 17 residues in the CDR3. Germline lookup yields CDR1 MGHRA and CDR2 YSYEKL.

The chain couples TRBV6-6 to TRBJ1-1, with a possible D match to TRBD1 (5 bases). Germline lookup yields CDR1 MNHNY and CDR2 SVGAGI (reference sequence). The CDR3 loop spans 14 amino acids. V lost 5 bases and J lost 4, with 14 bases in between. The CDR3 DNA reads TGTGCCAGCAGTCTCGTTTGGGGGGGCACTGAAGCTTTCTTT. Protein: CASSLVWGGTEAFF.

The V and J genes are TRBV19 and TRBJ2-1; TRBD1 aligns across 10 bases. This CDR3 has 14 residues. Germline CDR1 LNHDA, CDR2 SQIVND (reference sequence). Germline trimming cut 5 bases from V and 5 bases from J; bases unmatched to any gene: 3. The DNA of the CDR3 is TGTGCCAGTAGTTATGGGACAGGGGACAATGAGCAGTTCTTC. Protein: CASSYGTGDNEQFF.

The DNA for the CDR3 is TGCGCCAGCACAGGGTCGGTCACCGGGGAGCTGTTTTTT. Translated: CASTGSVTGELFF. The rearrangement uses TRBV10-1 and TRBJ2-2; tentatively, D is TRBD1 (5 bases). This CDR3 has 13 amino acids. Trimming removed 7 bases at V and 4 bases at J, with 10 bases between. Germline V lookup: CDR1 WNHNN, CDR2 SYGVQD (reference sequence).

This rearrangement joins TRBV5-4 to TRBJ2-3, with 15 bases fitting TRBD2. V trimming: 4 bases; J trimming: 1 base; junction bases outside the gene matches: 7. The CDR3 runs 18 residues. Germline CDR1 reads SGHNT; CDR2 reads YYREEE (reference sequence). CDR3 nucleotide sequence: TGTGCCAGCAGCCCAGGACTAGCGGGGGGGCGGGGCACAGATACGCAGTATTTT. Amino acids: CASSPGLAGGRGTDTQYF. Full variable domain (remainder filled in from reference TRBV5-4 and TRBJ2-3): ETGVTQSPTHLIKTRGQQVTLRCSSQSGHNTVSWYQQALGQGPQFIFQYYREEENGRGNFPPRFSGLQFPNYSSELNVNALELDDSALYLCASSPGLAGGRGTDTQYFGPGTRLTVL.

The rearrangement links TRBV4-1 to TRBJ1-4, with TRBD1 matching 8 bases. The CDR3 has 13 residues. Germline V gene sequence: CDR1 MGHRA, CDR2 YSYEKL. V lost 5 bases and J lost 8; bases outside the gene matches: 4. The CDR3 DNA is TGCGCCAGCAGCGTGGGACAGGTCGAAAAACTGTTTTTT. Protein product: CASSVGQVEKLFF.

The chain employs TRBV2 and TRBJ1-6; 10 bases agree with TRBD1. V lost 5 bases to trimming and J lost 7 bases; unmatched junction nucleotides: 5. The CDR3 runs to 15 residues. Germline CDR1 and CDR2: SNHLY and FYNNEI. CDR3 residues: CASSPRGQGNSPLHF. In DNA form, the CDR3 reads TGTGCCAGCAGTCCTCGGGGACAGGGGAATTCACCCCTCCACTTT.

The chain carries TRBV6-5 and TRBJ1-3, with 9 bases that match TRBD1. J was trimmed by 2 bases and V by 5 bases; bases with no gene match: 4. The CDR3 loop spans 15 amino acids. The germline CDR1 and CDR2 sequences are MNHEY and SVGAGI. CDR3 DNA: TGTGCCAGCAGTCCCGGGACAGGGACTGGAAACACCATATATTTT. It specifies CASSPGTGTGNTIYF.

This chain links TRBV27 with TRBJ1-5; D may be TRBD1 (6 bases). V lost 3 bases and J lost 9, with 15 bases in between. Germline loops: CDR1 MNHEY, CDR2 SMNVEV (reference sequence). This CDR3 spans 14 amino acids. The CDR3 reads CASSLRGPTWPQHF. The CDR3 nucleotides read TGTGCCAGCAGTTTGCGGGGGCCCACCTGGCCCCAGCATTTT.

The chain recombines TRBV5-5 with TRBJ2-6; 7 positions match TRBD2. The CDR3 contains 17 residues. Germline V gene sequence: CDR1 SGHKS, CDR2 YYEKEE (reference sequence). V trimming: 4 bases; J trimming: 2 bases; junction bases outside the gene matches: 9. Here the CDR3 DNA reads TGTGCCAGCAGCCAAAGTGGGGGGGTTGCTGGGGCCAACGTCCTGACTTTC. It translates to CASSQSGGVAGANVLTF.

The chain uses TRBV11-1 and TRBJ2-7; TRBD2 might be the D (6 bases). V lost 5 bases to trimming and J lost 2 bases, with 13 bases between them. Germline values: CDR1 SGHAT, CDR2 FQDESV (reference sequence). The CDR3 runs to 14 residues. In DNA, the CDR3 is TGTGCCAGCAGCCTGAACGGGGGACCCTACGAGCAGTACTTC. It translates to CASSLNGGPYEQYF.

The rearrangement uses TRBV6-2 or TRBV6-3 and TRBJ2-5; 12 bases map to TRBD2. Germline V gives CDR1 MNHEY, CDR2 SVGEGT. The CDR3 is made up of 14 amino acids. V dropped 4 bases and J dropped 5; count of bases not matched to a gene: 2. In DNA, the CDR3 is TGTGCCAGCAGTTTGACTAGCGGGGGTGAGACCCAGTACTTC. It yields the protein CASSLTSGGETQYF.

This sequence joins TRBV6-6 and TRBJ2-2; 7 bases map to TRBD1. CDR1 is MNHNY and CDR2 is SVGAGI in the germline V gene (reference sequence). J was trimmed by 4 bases and V by 5 bases; bases with no gene match: 4. This CDR3 is 14 amino acids long. Written as DNA, the CDR3 is TGTGCCAGCAGTCGATCAGGGGGCACCGGGGAGCTGTTTTTT. This sequence encodes CASSRSGGTGELFF.

The genes are TRBV5-1 and TRBJ1-4, with TRBD1 identical over 10 bases. The V gene end was trimmed by 4 bases and the J gene end by 7 bases; junction bases not matched to a gene: 13. CDR1 SGHRS and CDR2 YFSETQ come from the germline V gene. This CDR3 has 17 amino acids. The CDR3 here is CASSPVPGQGTGEKLFF. As DNA, the CDR3 is TGCGCCAGCAGCCCCGTTCCGGGACAGGGGACGGGTGAAAAACTGTTTTTT.

V is TRBV19 and J is TRBJ2-2, with TRBD1 as a possible D gene (6 bases). Germline CDR1 LNHDA, CDR2 SQIVND (reference sequence). The CDR3 covers 16 residues. Trimming left V 3 bases short and J 4 bases short, with 15 bases between. The chain's CDR3 is CASSIRGSQGTGELFF. The CDR3 DNA sequence: TGTGCCAGTAGTATCCGGGGCTCACAGGGCACCGGGGAGCTGTTTTTT.

The chain joins TRBV10-3 to TRBJ2-3; D possibly corresponds to TRBD2 (5 bases). The CDR3 is made up of 13 amino acids. The V gene lost 6 bases and the J gene lost 6 bases, with 13 bases spanning the gap. Germline CDR1 and CDR2: ENHRY and SYGVKD. The CDR3 sequence: CAISPRGSDTQYF. Written as DNA, the CDR3 is TGTGCCATCAGCCCCCGCGGGTCTGATACGCAGTATTTT.

The gene calls are TRBV2 and TRBJ1-1; no clear D. V was trimmed by 6 bases and J by 2 bases, leaving 13 bases between them. The CDR3 consists of 14 residues. Germline values: CDR1 SNHLY, CDR2 FYNNEI. In nucleotides, the CDR3 is TGTGCCAGCAGCTGGGGAGGGATAAACACTGAAGCTTTCTTT. It translates to CASSWGGINTEAFF.

V and J are TRBV6-5 and TRBJ2-7, with D perhaps TRBD2 (6 bases). Germline values: CDR1 MNHEY, CDR2 SVGAGI. The CDR3 spans 12 residues. V was trimmed by 6 bases and J by 1 base, leaving 7 bases between them. The CDR3 protein is CASRAGSYEQYF. The CDR3 nucleotides read TGTGCCAGCAGGGCGGGATCCTACGAGCAGTACTTC.

CDR3 amino acids: CASSLVSAGAGTGTYEQYF. The CDR3 DNA reads as TGTGCCAGCAGCTTAGTTTCAGCTGGGGCCGGGACAGGGACTTACGAGCAGTACTTC. The chain recombines TRBV7-8 with TRBJ2-7; 9 nucleotides line up with TRBD1. Germline values: CDR1 SGHVS, CDR2 FQNEAQ. V shed 1 base, J shed 4 bases, and the junction held 17 bases outside the gene matches. CDR3 size: 19 residues. The entire variable domain, with the rest obtained from reference TRBV7-8 and TRBJ2-7, is as follows: GAGVSQSPRYKVAKRGQDVALRCDPISGHVSLFWYQQALGQGPEFLTYFQNEAQLDKSGLPSDRFFAERPEGSVSTLKIQRTQQEDSAVYLCASSLVSAGAGTGTYEQYFGPGTRLTVT.

This chain joins TRBV19 and TRBJ1-5; weak D call: TRBD1 (6 bases). The CDR3 extends over 13 amino acids. Germline V lookup: CDR1 LNHDA, CDR2 SQIVND (reference sequence). V lost 9 bases, J lost 7 bases, and 16 bases lay in between. CDR3 sequence (DNA): TGTGCCAGCGAAGTCAGGGGTGGGCAGCCCCAGCATTTT. Translation gives CASEVRGGQPQHF.

V and J are TRBV7-9 and TRBJ2-7; perhaps TRBD2 as D (7 bases). Per germline, CDR1 SEHNR and CDR2 FQNEAQ (reference sequence). This CDR3 comprises 15 residues. V was clipped by 6 bases and J by 0 bases, with 15 bases between them. CDR3 residues: CASSYGGPLSYEQYF. In nucleotides, the CDR3 is TGTGCCAGCAGTTACGGGGGGCCCCTCTCCTACGAGCAGTACTTC.

The rearrangement joins TRBV3-1 (or the pseudogene TRBV3-2) to TRBJ2-5, with D unresolved. Germline lookup yields CDR1 LGHDT and CDR2 YNNKEL (reference sequence). The V and J ends lost 2 bases and 5 bases respectively, with 12 bases between them. This CDR3 region has 14 residues. CDR3 in amino acids: CASSQLTRGETQYF. DNA of the CDR3: TGTGCCAGCAGCCAACTGACCCGCGGTGAGACCCAGTACTTC.

This sequence joins TRBV9 and TRBJ2-3, with D possibly matching TRBD2 (6 bases). Trimming removed 2 bases at V and 6 bases at J, with 19 bases between. The length of the CDR3 is 16 residues. Germline CDR1 reads SGDLS; CDR2 reads YYNGEE. The DNA of the CDR3 is TGTGCCAGCAGCGTTGGAGGGACCGGGAGCGGGGATACGCAGTATTTT. Its translation: CASSVGGTGSGDTQYF.

The V call is TRBV27, the J call TRBJ1-3; possible D gene TRBD1, 6 bases. The CDR3 has 15 amino acids. The V gene's germline CDR1 is MNHEY and CDR2 SMNVEV (reference sequence). The V end was cut by 6 bases, the J end by 0 bases, with 12 bases between. The DNA of the CDR3 is TGTGCCAGCAGCGTGGACAGTAGCTCTGGAAACACCATATATTTT. Translation: CASSVDSSSGNTIYF.